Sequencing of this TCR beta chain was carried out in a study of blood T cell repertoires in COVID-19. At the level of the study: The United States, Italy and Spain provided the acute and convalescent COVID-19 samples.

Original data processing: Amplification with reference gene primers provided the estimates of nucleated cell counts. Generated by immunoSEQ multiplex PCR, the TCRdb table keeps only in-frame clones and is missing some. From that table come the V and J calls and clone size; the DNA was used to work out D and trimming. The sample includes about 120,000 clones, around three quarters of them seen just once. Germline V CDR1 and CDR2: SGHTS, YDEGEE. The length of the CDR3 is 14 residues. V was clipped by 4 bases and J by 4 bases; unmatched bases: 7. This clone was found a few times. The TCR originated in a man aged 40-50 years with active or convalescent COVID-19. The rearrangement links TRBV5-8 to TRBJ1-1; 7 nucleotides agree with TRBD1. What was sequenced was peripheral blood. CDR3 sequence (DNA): TGTGCCAGCAGCCGAGACACAGGGGTCACTGAAGCTTTCTTT. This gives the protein CASSRDTGVTEAFF.